This TCR beta chain was sequenced during a study of blood T cell repertoires in COVID-19. Study-wide background: Acute-phase and convalescent COVID-19 samples originated in the United States, Italy and Spain. Sources were T cells, B-cell-depleted T cells, or PBMCs; the material itself was cDNA or gDNA.

The CDR3 sequence is 17 residues long. Germline assignment: CDR1 KGHSH and CDR2 LQKENI. Trimming at V came to 3 bases and at J to 2 bases, leaving 10 bases not matched to a gene. In the authors' workflow: Reference gene primer amplification gave nucleated cell count estimates. Repertoires were generated with immunoSEQ multiplex PCR, while TCRdb's copy carries only in-frame clones and drops some. The DNA was the basis for D and trimming; V, J and clone size are from that table. The sample contains fewer than 55,000 clones, around four fifths of which appear only once. This clonotype originated in a woman aged 55-75 years with acute or convalescent COVID-19. The sample comprised peripheral blood. V and J are TRBV18 and TRBJ2-1; 7 bases agree with TRBD2. CDR3 nucleotides: TGTGCCAGCTCACCTCGAGCGACTAGCTATACCTACAATGAGCAGTTCTTC. Translating it yields CASSPRATSYTYNEQFF.